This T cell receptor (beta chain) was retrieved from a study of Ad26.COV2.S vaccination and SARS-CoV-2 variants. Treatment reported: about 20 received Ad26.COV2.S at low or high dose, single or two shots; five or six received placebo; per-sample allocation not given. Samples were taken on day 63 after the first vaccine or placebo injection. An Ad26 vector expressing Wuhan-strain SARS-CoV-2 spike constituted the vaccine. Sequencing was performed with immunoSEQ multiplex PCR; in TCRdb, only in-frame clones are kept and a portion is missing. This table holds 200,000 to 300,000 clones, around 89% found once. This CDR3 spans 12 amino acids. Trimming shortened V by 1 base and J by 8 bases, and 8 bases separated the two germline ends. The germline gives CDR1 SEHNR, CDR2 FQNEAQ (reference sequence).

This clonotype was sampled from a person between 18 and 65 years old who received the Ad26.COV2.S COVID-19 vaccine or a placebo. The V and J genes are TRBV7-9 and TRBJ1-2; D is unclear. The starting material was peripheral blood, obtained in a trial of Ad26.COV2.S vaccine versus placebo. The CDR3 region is CASSLERGGYTF. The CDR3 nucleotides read TGTGCCAGCAGCTTAGAGAGAGGGGGCTACACCTTC.